One sample yielded the 20 T cell receptor beta chains listed below, sequenced in a study of CD8 T cells in Susac syndrome. RNA in amounts of about 0.5 to 1 ug was reverse transcribed with random hexamers. A single record per CDR3 protein comes from TCRdb applying MiXCR to the immunoSEQ multiplex PCR reads. The table shows some 110,000 distinct CDR3 sequences, with about 93% occurring only once. The sample was CD8+ T cells from PBMCs. These receptors all come from a human donor with Susac syndrome.

This chain connects TRBV25-1 to TRBJ2-2, with D possibly matching TRBD2 (5 bases). V lost 3 bases and J 0 bases, leaving 11 bases between the germline ends. The CDR3 runs to 16 residues. CDR1 and CDR2 (germline): MGHDK, SYGVNS. The CDR3 DNA follows: TGTGCCAGCAGTGACTCGCGGGCTTCGAACACCGGGGAGCTGTTTTTT. Its translation is CASSDSRASNTGELFF.

V usage is TRBV20-1 and J usage is TRBJ2-1; weak D call: TRBD1 (6 bases). The V end lost 3 bases, the J end lost 1 base, and 13 bases lay between the germline ends. Germline assignment: CDR1 DFQATT and CDR2 SNEGSKA (reference sequence). The CDR3 has 15 residues. In DNA form, the CDR3 reads TGCAGTGCTAGTCCCACAGGGTGGTCCTACAATGAGCAGTTCTTC. This codes for CSASPTGWSYNEQFF.

For the CDR3, the DNA is TGTGCCAGCAGTACGCCGGGACAGGGGGGAGAGACCCAGTACTTC. It codes for CASSTPGQGGETQYF. The chain combines TRBV27 with TRBJ2-5; 11 nucleotides align to TRBD1. CDR1 and CDR2 from the germline V gene are MNHEY and SMNVEV (reference sequence). J lost 4 bases, V lost 5 bases, and 6 bases had no gene match. The CDR3 is made up of 15 amino acids.

The chain employs TRBV12-3 or TRBV12-4 and TRBJ2-2; D possibly uses TRBD1 or TRBD2 (5 bases each). The CDR3 spans 15 residues. The V and J ends lost 3 bases and 6 bases respectively, with 14 bases between them. This chain's CDR3 is CASSFYSSGPGELFF. The CDR3 bases are TGTGCCAGCAGTTTTTATTCATCGGGGCCCGGGGAGCTGTTTTTT.

The DNA of the CDR3 is TGTGCCAGCAGCCCTATAGCGGCATACTACGAGCAGTACTTC. It encodes CASSPIAAYYEQYF. V usage is TRBV7-9 and J usage is TRBJ2-7; tentative D call: TRBD2 (6 bases). There are 14 residues in the CDR3. V was trimmed by 5 bases and J by 3 bases, leaving 14 bases between them. Germline V CDR1 and CDR2: SEHNR, FQNEAQ (reference sequence).

This clonotype appeared a single time. V usage is TRBV19 and J usage is TRBJ1-6; D uncertain. CDR3 length equals 13 residues. Looked up from germline, CDR1 is LNHDA and CDR2 is SQIVND (reference sequence). V gave up 5 bases and J gave up 9 bases, with 11 bases separating them. CDR3 bases: TGTGCCAGTAGTTCCAGCCCCGGTTCACCCCTCCACTTT. Translated: CASSSSPGSPLHF.

The CDR3 here is CASSQDRASGGPKNIQYF. The CDR3 DNA is TGCGCCAGCAGCCAAGATCGTGCTAGCGGGGGGCCCAAAAACATTCAGTACTTC. The chain joins TRBV4-1 to TRBJ2-4; 11 bases agree with TRBD2. The CDR3 is 18 amino acids. Trimming cost V 0 bases and J 2 bases; bases outside gene matches: 6. Germline assignment: CDR1 MGHRA and CDR2 YSYEKL.

V is TRBV3-1 and J is TRBJ2-1; 11 bases map to TRBD1. Germline-derived CDR1 and CDR2 are LGHDT and YNNKEL (reference sequence). The length of the CDR3 is 18 residues. V was clipped by 0 bases and J by 4 bases; unmatched bases: 8. The CDR3 coding sequence is TGTGCCAGCAGCCAAGATCGATTGGACAGGGGGCGATACAATGAGCAGTTCTTC. Amino acids: CASSQDRLDRGRYNEQFF.

The chain recombines TRBV25-1 with TRBJ1-2, with 9 bases that match TRBD1. The CDR3 spans 14 residues. Unmatched junction bases numbered 10, after V lost 8 bases and J lost 6 bases. Germline assignment: CDR1 MGHDK and CDR2 SYGVNS. This CDR3 is CASAPFGTGNGYTF. The CDR3 DNA reads TGTGCCAGCGCTCCGTTCGGGACAGGGAATGGCTACACCTTC.

The chain carries TRBV6-5 and TRBJ2-7; tentative D call: TRBD1 (6 bases). Trimming took off 5 bases at V and 2 bases at J, with 13 bases between the two ends. The CDR3 runs 14 residues. The germline V gene encodes CDR1 MNHEY and CDR2 SVGAGI. Here the CDR3 DNA reads TGTGCCAGCAGTCCCCCCGGGACACCCTACGAGCAGTACTTC. The encoded protein is CASSPPGTPYEQYF.

The chain couples TRBV25-1 to TRBJ1-1; D unresolved. The germline V and J ends were trimmed by 5 bases and 4 bases, with 20 bases remaining between them. Germline CDR1 reads MGHDK; CDR2 reads SYGVNS. The CDR3 sequence is 16 residues long. This CDR3 is CASSHKLEGEGTEAFF. The CDR3 DNA reads TGTGCCAGCAGTCATAAGTTGGAGGGAGAGGGCACTGAAGCTTTCTTT.

V gene TRBV6-1 combines with J gene TRBJ2-1; tentative D call: TRBD2 (7 bases). Trimming stripped 6 bases from V and 4 bases from J, with 22 bases between. The CDR3 has 17 amino acids. CDR1 is MNHNS, CDR2 SASEGT, per germline. The CDR3 is CASSQFSRGAPYNEQFF. CDR3 nucleotides: TGTGCCAGCAGCCAGTTCTCCCGGGGGGCGCCATACAATGAGCAGTTCTTC.

This sequence joins TRBV20-1 and TRBJ2-7, with D perhaps TRBD1 or TRBD2 (7 bases each). The CDR3 runs to 14 residues. The germline CDR1 and CDR2 sequences are DFQATT and SNEGSKA (reference sequence). Deletions cut 6 bases from V and 0 bases from J, with 15 bases between. The CDR3 DNA reads TGCAGTGCCCAGGGAGGGGACAGCTCCTACGAGCAGTACTTC. Its translation: CSAQGGDSSYEQYF.

This clonotype was counted a few times. The chain carries TRBV12-3 or TRBV12-4 and TRBJ2-7, with D hard to call. CDR3 length: 13 residues. V was trimmed by 1 base and J by 4 bases, leaving 8 bases between them. CDR3: CASSLVAGYEQYF. The CDR3 DNA is TGTGCCAGCAGTTTAGTCGCAGGTTACGAGCAGTACTTC.

This sequence joins TRBV9 and TRBJ2-6, with D unclear. V was trimmed by 1 base and J by 0 bases, leaving 11 bases between them. The CDR3 is 17 residues long. In germline, CDR1 is SGDLS, CDR2 YYNGEE. The CDR3 DNA follows: TGTGCCAGCAGCGTACTCGGGTTCTCCTCTGGGGCCAACGTCCTGACTTTC. Its translation is CASSVLGFSSGANVLTF.

The chain is built from TRBV29-1 and TRBJ2-1, with D maybe TRBD2 (6 bases). V dropped 8 bases and J dropped 7 bases, with 18 bases sitting between them. This CDR3 has 13 amino acids. The germline CDR1 and CDR2 sequences are SQVTM and ANQGSEA. The CDR3 nucleotides read TGCAGCCTTGTCGGGGGTTCGTATAATGAGCAGTTCTTC. Protein sequence: CSLVGGSYNEQFF.

The chain links TRBV5-6 to TRBJ2-3; D may be TRBD1 or TRBD2 (5 bases each). This CDR3 has 14 residues. The germline gives CDR1 SGHDT, CDR2 YYEEEE. V lost 6 bases and J 6 bases, leaving 17 bases between the germline ends. The CDR3 reads CASMGPQGGDTQYF. CDR3 in DNA: TGTGCCAGCATGGGACCCCAGGGCGGGGATACGCAGTATTTT.

CDR3: CASSSRTSPGETQYF. Here the CDR3 DNA reads TGTGCCAGCAGTTCGAGGACCTCTCCGGGGGAGACCCAGTACTTC. The chain is built from TRBV6-5 and TRBJ2-5; maybe TRBD2 (5 bases). V was pared by 4 bases and J by 5 bases, with 17 bases between. Germline CDR1 and CDR2: MNHEY and SVGAGI. This CDR3 has 15 residues.

This clonotype came up once. The CDR3 sequence: CASSEGTGDADTQYF. Written as DNA, the CDR3 is TGTGCCAGCAGTGAAGGGACAGGGGACGCAGATACGCAGTATTTT. V gene TRBV6-4 combines with J gene TRBJ2-3, with 10 bases aligning to TRBD1. V shed 3 bases and J 4 bases; nucleotides not matched to a gene: 4. The CDR3 extends over 15 amino acids. Germline CDR1 is MRHNA and CDR2 is SNTAGT.

The CDR3 DNA reads as TGTGCCAGTAGTCATATCGGTGGGAACACTGAAGCTTTCTTT. This encodes CASSHIGGNTEAFF. The V gene is TRBV19, the J gene TRBJ1-1, with D hard to call. The length of the CDR3 is 14 residues. Between the trimmed V and J ends, which lost 5 bases and 1 base, there was a span of 11 bases. Germline V gene sequence: CDR1 LNHDA, CDR2 SQIVND (reference sequence).